The clone carrying this T cell receptor (beta chain) came up a few times. Its specificity is unknown. This may come from a read error, since a much larger clone is one base off. This CDR3 has 14 residues. The germline CDR1 and CDR2 sequences are ENHRY and SYGVKD. This specimen comes from a study of molecular identifiers for immune sequencing clone quantification. Overall study results and limits: Spiked Jurkat TCR RNA equivalent to one cell reportedly surfaced among some 1 million naive cells.

MiXCR, run by TCRdb on the PCR reads, gives a single entry per CDR3 protein. This repertoire shows hundreds of thousands of distinct CDR3 sequences, just under 20% found once; its top ten account for under 0.95%. Sequences were obtained from naive CD8+ T cells from blood, with Jurkat cell RNA spiked in. The sample's subset: FACS-sorted CD8+CD4-CCR7+CD45RA+ naive T cells. The sequence came from a human donor in good health. Some libraries in this study had Jurkat cell RNA spiked in. The chain employs TRBV10-3 and TRBJ2-7; TRBD1 matches 9 bases. The CDR3: CAISAMDRGYERYF. The CDR3 DNA is TGTGCCATCAGTGCAATGGACAGGGGTTACGAGCGGTACTTC.